This passage covers 20 T cell receptor beta chains from one sample sequenced in a study of cytomegalovirus exposure and HLA in healthy donors. Vbeta (60) and Jbeta (13) primers were used in the PCR. TCRdb's table, derived via immunoSEQ multiplex PCR, lists solely in-frame clones and lacks some. The sample lists about 250,000 clones, approximately 80% occurring once. The sequenced sample was PBMCs. The receptors shown here come from a girl aged 2-9 years in good health and CMV-seronegative.

The count of this clone is one. V is TRBV6-6 and J is TRBJ2-7; 10 bases are shared with TRBD2. The CDR3 totals 16 residues. Germline-derived CDR1 and CDR2 are MNHNY and SVGAGI (reference sequence). V shed 0 bases, J shed 3 bases, and the junction held 5 bases outside the gene matches. The CDR3 DNA is TGTGCCAGCAGTTACTCGGGGACTAGCGTCAACTACGAGCAGTACTTC. Protein: CASSYSGTSVNYEQYF.

V is TRBV28 and J is TRBJ1-6; a weak D match, TRBD1 (5 bases). Germline V gene sequence: CDR1 MDHEN, CDR2 SYDVKM. V dropped 3 bases and J dropped 0 bases, with 9 bases sitting between them. CDR3 length: 16 residues. The CDR3 region has the DNA TGTGCCAGCAGTTTTGGGGCGAGCTCCTATAATTCACCCCTCCACTTT. It specifies CASSFGASSYNSPLHF.

V gene TRBV9 combines with J gene TRBJ2-7, with 8 positions matching TRBD1. J gave up 3 bases and V 4 bases, and 12 bases lay outside the gene matches. CDR3 size: 16 residues. Per the germline V gene, CDR1 is SGDLS and CDR2 is YYNGEE. CDR3 protein: CASSPDLGTGRYEQYF. The CDR3 region has the DNA TGTGCCAGCAGCCCCGATCTAGGGACAGGCCGCTACGAGCAGTACTTC.

A remark on this clone: This sample also contains other DNA sequences that code for the same CDR3. J is TRBJ2-7 and V is TRBV10-3; TRBD2 matches at 12 bases. The V gene's germline CDR1 is ENHRY and CDR2 SYGVKD. The CDR3 has 13 residues. V lost 6 bases and J lost 4; bases outside the gene matches: 1. As DNA, the CDR3 is TGTGCCATCAGGACTAGCGGGAGTTACGAGCAGTACTTC. It translates to CAIRTSGSYEQYF.

This chain connects TRBV5-6 to TRBJ1-4; 8 bases are a match to TRBD1. The CDR3 consists of 15 residues. Germline V gives CDR1 SGHDT, CDR2 YYEEEE. J gave up 7 bases and V 0 bases, and 5 bases lay outside the gene matches. Here the CDR3 reads CASSLGVTGVEKLFF. CDR3 nucleotide sequence: TGTGCCAGCAGCTTGGGGGTGACAGGGGTTGAAAAACTGTTTTTT.

This chain uses TRBV19 with TRBJ2-2, with TRBD2 matching over 11 bases. V gave up 6 bases and J gave up 2 bases; unmatched junction bases: 2. Germline assignment: CDR1 LNHDA and CDR2 SQIVND (reference sequence). The CDR3 covers 15 residues. This CDR3 is CASRGLAANTGELFF. In DNA form, the CDR3 reads TGTGCCAGTAGGGGACTAGCGGCAAACACCGGGGAGCTGTTTTTT.

The chain couples TRBV29-1 to TRBJ1-2, with D perhaps matching TRBD1 (6 bases). Trimming removed 7 bases at V and 10 bases at J, with 16 bases between. This CDR3 has 11 amino acids. Germline loops: CDR1 SQVTM, CDR2 ANQGSEA. This CDR3 is CSAFGQNHYTF. CDR3 nucleotide sequence: TGCAGCGCCTTTGGACAGAACCACTACACCTTC.

Here the CDR3 DNA reads TGTGCCAGCAGCTTACGCGGGAGGTTCAACAATGAGCAGTTCTTC. Protein product: CASSLRGRFNNEQFF. The chain employs TRBV13 and TRBJ2-1; 8 positions match TRBD2. Per the germline V gene, CDR1 is PRHDT and CDR2 is FYEKMQ (reference sequence). The CDR3 totals 15 residues. V was pared by 2 bases and J by 5 bases, with 5 bases of the junction left unmatched.

The rearrangement links TRBV12-5 to TRBJ1-2; 8 bases fit TRBD1. Germline V lookup: CDR1 LGHNT, CDR2 FRNRAP. This CDR3 region has 18 residues. V lost 0 bases to trimming and J lost 0 bases; unmatched junction nucleotides: 9. DNA of the CDR3: TGTGCTAGTGGTTTGGTATTAGGTCAGGGGGCTTCTAACTATGGCTACACCTTC. This gives the protein CASGLVLGQGASNYGYTF.

The table lists this clone with a count of one. The rearrangement links TRBV5-6 to TRBJ2-7; 7 bases match TRBD1. The CDR3 is 18 residues long. Trimming at V came to 1 base and at J to 4 bases, leaving 17 bases not matched to a gene. Germline V gene sequence: CDR1 SGHDT, CDR2 YYEEEE. This chain's CDR3 is CASSLIGQARRFSYEQYF. The CDR3 DNA follows: TGTGCCAGCAGCTTGATCGGACAGGCCCGTCGTTTTTCGTACGAGCAGTACTTC.

This clone was found a few times. V is TRBV7-3 and J is TRBJ2-1; D perhaps matches TRBD2 (6 bases). The CDR3 extends over 18 amino acids. The germline V gene encodes CDR1 SGHTA and CDR2 FQGTGA. Trimming stripped 0 bases from V and 0 bases from J, with 15 bases between. The CDR3 DNA reads as TGTGCCAGCAGCTTAACGGGGTCGGGGGTAGACTCCTACAATGAGCAGTTCTTC. Its translation: CASSLTGSGVDSYNEQFF.

This sequence joins TRBV2 and TRBJ2-3, with 9 bases identical to TRBD1. V trimming: 11 bases; J trimming: 2 bases; junction bases outside the gene matches: 8. The CDR3 is 14 amino acids. CDR1 and CDR2 (germline): SNHLY, FYNNEI. DNA of the CDR3: TGTGCCGCGGACCGGGACAGGGACACAGATACGCAGTATTTT. Encoded protein: CAADRDRDTDTQYF. The complete variable domain, with remaining parts taken from reference TRBV2 and TRBJ2-3, reads EPEVTQTPSHQVTQMGQEVILRCVPISNHLYFYWYRQILGQKVEFLVSFYNNEISEKSEIFDDQFSVERPDGSNFTLKIRSTKLEDSAMYFCAADRDRDTDTQYFGPGTRLTVL.

The V gene is TRBV28, the J gene TRBJ1-4, with 9 bases aligning to TRBD1. V lost 7 bases, J lost 4 bases, and 4 bases stayed unmatched. Germline assignment: CDR1 MDHEN and CDR2 SYDVKM. This CDR3 has 14 residues. The CDR3 bases are TGTGCCAGCAACCCGGGACAGGGTAATGAAAAACTGTTTTTT. It codes for CASNPGQGNEKLFF.

The rearrangement joins TRBV6-6 to TRBJ2-3, with 7 bases matching TRBD1. Looked up from germline, CDR1 is MNHNY and CDR2 is SVGAGI (reference sequence). V shed 6 bases and J 2 bases; nucleotides not matched to a gene: 8. The length of the CDR3 is 15 residues. The CDR3, as DNA: TGTGCCAGCAGACAAAGACAGGGTCTCACAGATACGCAGTATTTT. As protein: CASRQRQGLTDTQYF.

This chain joins TRBV9 and TRBJ1-1; D is possibly TRBD1 (5 bases). Trimming took off 0 bases at V and 4 bases at J, with 10 bases between the two ends. Germline CDR1 is SGDLS and CDR2 is YYNGEE. The CDR3 consists of 14 residues. CDR3 nucleotide sequence: TGTGCCAGCAGCGTAGGGTTGGGGGGCACTGAAGCTTTCTTT. Its protein is CASSVGLGGTEAFF.

This sequence joins TRBV5-1 and TRBJ2-7; 7 nucleotides line up with TRBD1. This CDR3 contains 15 residues. Germline assignment: CDR1 SGHRS and CDR2 YFSETQ. V shed 4 bases, J shed 3 bases, and the junction held 10 bases outside the gene matches. This CDR3 reads CASSVRGGLGYEQYF. DNA for the CDR3: TGCGCCAGCAGCGTGAGAGGGGGCCTCGGCTACGAGCAGTACTTC. Looking up the rest from reference TRBV5-1 and TRBJ2-7 gives the full variable domain: KAGVTQTPRYLIKTRGQQVTLSCSPISGHRSVSWYQQTPGQGLQFLFEYFSETQRNKGNFPGRFSGRQFSNSRSEMNVSTLELGDSALYLCASSVRGGLGYEQYFGPGTRLTVT.

The CDR3 here is CASSLGGLNTEAFF. The CDR3, as DNA: TGTGCCAGCAGTTTAGGGGGCTTGAACACTGAAGCTTTCTTT. The chain links TRBV27 to TRBJ1-1; a possible D gene is TRBD1 (6 bases). Looked up from germline, CDR1 is MNHEY and CDR2 is SMNVEV (reference sequence). With 2 bases removed from V and 0 bases from J, the gap between germline ends came to 7 bases. This CDR3 is built from 14 residues.

The chain carries TRBV30 and TRBJ2-1, with D maybe TRBD1 (5 bases). The germline V gene has CDR1 GTSNPN and CDR2 SVGIG (reference sequence). The CDR3 has 14 amino acids. Trimming pared 2 bases from V and 1 base from J, leaving 9 bases between. CDR3 DNA sequence: TGTGCCTGGAGTAACAGGAGATCCTACAATGAGCAGTTCTTC. This translates into CAWSNRRSYNEQFF.

This clone has more than one count but fewer than ten. CDR3 nucleotide sequence: TGTGCCAGTAGTATTTACGGGAACGAGTCACCCCTCCACTTT. This codes for CASSIYGNESPLHF. The genes are TRBV19 and TRBJ1-6; no definite D call. The CDR3 is made up of 14 amino acids. Germline V CDR1 and CDR2: LNHDA, SQIVND (reference sequence). The V and J ends lost 3 bases and 10 bases respectively, with 13 bases between them. Variable domain in full (rest from reference TRBV19 and TRBJ1-6): DGGITQSPKYLFRKEGQNVTLSCEQNLNHDAMYWYRQDPGQGLRLIYYSQIVNDFQKGDIAEGYSVSREKKESFPLTVTSAQKNPTAFYLCASSIYGNESPLHFGNGTRLTVT.

This chain connects TRBV28 to TRBJ2-3, with D unresolved. The length of the CDR3 is 15 residues. V was shortened by 3 bases and J by 2 bases, with 12 bases between the two germline ends. The germline V gene has CDR1 MDHEN and CDR2 SYDVKM. CDR3 in amino acids: CASSFRLANTDTQYF. The DNA for the CDR3 is TGTGCCAGCAGTTTTCGGTTAGCTAACACAGATACGCAGTATTTT.